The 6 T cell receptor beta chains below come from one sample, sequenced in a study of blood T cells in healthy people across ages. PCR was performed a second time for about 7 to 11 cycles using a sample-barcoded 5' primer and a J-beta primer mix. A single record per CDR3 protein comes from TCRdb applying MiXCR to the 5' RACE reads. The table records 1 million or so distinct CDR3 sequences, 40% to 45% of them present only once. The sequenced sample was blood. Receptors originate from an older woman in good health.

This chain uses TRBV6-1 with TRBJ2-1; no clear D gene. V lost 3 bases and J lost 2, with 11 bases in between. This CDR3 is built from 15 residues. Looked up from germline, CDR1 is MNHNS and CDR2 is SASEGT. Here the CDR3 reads CASSEVSGTYNEQFF. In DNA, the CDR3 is TGTGCCAGCAGTGAGGTCTCAGGCACCTACAATGAGCAGTTCTTC.

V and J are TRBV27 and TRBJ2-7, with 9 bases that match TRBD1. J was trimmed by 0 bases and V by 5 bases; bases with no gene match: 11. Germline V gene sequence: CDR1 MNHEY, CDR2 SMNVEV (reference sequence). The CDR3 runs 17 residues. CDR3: CASSGWGQGLSSYEQYF. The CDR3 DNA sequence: TGTGCCAGCAGTGGGTGGGGACAGGGTTTAAGCTCCTACGAGCAGTACTTC.

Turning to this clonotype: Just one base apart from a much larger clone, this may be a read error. The CDR3 protein is CASSRSGLAGVFDTQYF. The CDR3 DNA is TGTGCCAGCAGCCGGTCGGGACTGGCGGGAGTTTTTGATACGCAGTATTTT. The rearrangement uses TRBV7-2 and TRBJ2-3; 7 bases map to TRBD2. The J segment lost 6 bases and the V segment lost 5 bases, leaving 17 bases of the junction unmatched. The germline V gene encodes CDR1 SGHTA and CDR2 FQGNSA. There are 17 residues in the CDR3.

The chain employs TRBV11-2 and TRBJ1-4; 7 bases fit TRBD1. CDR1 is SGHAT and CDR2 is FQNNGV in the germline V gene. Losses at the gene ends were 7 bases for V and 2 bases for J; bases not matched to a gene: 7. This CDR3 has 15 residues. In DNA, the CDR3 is TGTGCCAGCACCCGCAGGGGGGGCACTAATGAAAAACTGTTTTTT. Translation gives CASTRRGGTNEKLFF.

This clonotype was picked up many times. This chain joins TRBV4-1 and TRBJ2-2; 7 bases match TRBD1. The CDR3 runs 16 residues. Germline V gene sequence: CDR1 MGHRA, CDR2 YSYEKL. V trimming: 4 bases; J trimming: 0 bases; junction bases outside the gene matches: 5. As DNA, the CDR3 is TGCGCCAGCAGCCCCCTCGGGACAGCGAACACCGGGGAGCTGTTTTTT. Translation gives CASSPLGTANTGELFF.

The CDR3 DNA is TGTGCCAGCAGCTGGACTAGCGGGAGTAAAAACATTCAGTACTTC. It yields the protein CASSWTSGSKNIQYF. J is TRBJ2-4 and V is TRBV11-2; 13 bases align to TRBD2. The CDR3 covers 15 residues. Per the germline V gene, CDR1 is SGHAT and CDR2 is FQNNGV. The junction had 1 base not matched to a gene; V was cut back by 4 bases and J by 4 bases.